The 9 T cell receptor beta chains given below trace back to one sample, sequenced in a study of blood T cell repertoires in COVID-19. TCRdb's copy holds only in-frame clones and misses some; the assay was immunoSEQ multiplex PCR. This table has over 150,000 clones, around 90% appearing once. The sequenced sample consisted of peripheral blood. The receptors here all came from a man aged 18 to 29 with COVID-19, enrolled during active disease.

The chain is built from TRBV7-2 and TRBJ2-1; D is ambiguous. In germline, CDR1 is SGHTA, CDR2 FQGNSA. The length of the CDR3 is 13 residues. Between the trimmed V and J ends, which lost 0 bases and 4 bases, there was a span of 4 bases. Here the CDR3 DNA reads TGTGCCAGCAGCTTAGCCCCTTACAATGAGCAGTTCTTC. This translates into CASSLAPYNEQFF. The full variable domain, rest sourced from reference TRBV7-2 and TRBJ2-1, is GAGVSQSPSNKVTEKGKDVELRCDPISGHTALYWYRQSLGQGLEFLIYFQGNSAPDKSGLPSDRFSAERTGGSVSTLTIQRTQQEDSAVYLCASSLAPYNEQFFGPGTRLTVL.

The chain combines TRBV10-3 with TRBJ2-7; 14 bases line up with TRBD2. Per germline, CDR1 ENHRY and CDR2 SYGVKD. This CDR3 is 19 amino acids long. Trimming at V came to 7 bases and at J to 0 bases, leaving 14 bases not matched to a gene. CDR3 coding DNA: TGTGCCATCACTGATCCCACCGGGACTAGCGGGAGCCCCTCCTACGAGCAGTACTTC. Protein product: CAITDPTGTSGSPSYEQYF.

V gene TRBV28 combines with J gene TRBJ2-1, with D perhaps TRBD1 (6 bases). This CDR3 has 19 residues. From germline, CDR1 is MDHEN and CDR2 SYDVKM. V was clipped by 2 bases and J by 3 bases, with 23 bases between them. The chain's CDR3 is CASSLRQVKVSKDYNEQFF. The CDR3 DNA is TGTGCCAGCAGTTTAAGACAGGTAAAGGTGAGCAAGGACTACAATGAGCAGTTCTTC.

This clone occurred once. This chain joins TRBV13 and TRBJ1-3; D uncertain. The CDR3 runs 16 residues. CDR1 is PRHDT, CDR2 FYEKMQ, per germline (reference sequence). The V and J ends lost 4 bases and 0 bases respectively, with 13 bases between them. The CDR3 is CASSSGGRGSGNTIYF. CDR3 coding DNA: TGTGCCAGCAGCTCAGGAGGCCGGGGCTCTGGAAACACCATATATTTT.

The chain links TRBV15 to TRBJ1-5; D is unresolved. With 5 bases removed from V and 6 bases from J, the gap between germline ends came to 14 bases. This CDR3 is 14 amino acids long. Germline assignment: CDR1 LNHNV and CDR2 YYDKDF (reference sequence). This chain's CDR3 is CATSARPGGQPQHF. CDR3 coding DNA: TGTGCCACCAGCGCCCGGCCCGGCGGTCAGCCCCAGCATTTT.

With respect to this clone: Other DNA sequences in the sample encode the same CDR3. The chain uses TRBV27 and TRBJ1-2, with D possibly TRBD1 on 5 matching bases. V lost 3 bases to trimming and J lost 1 base, with 6 bases between them. The germline V gene has CDR1 MNHEY and CDR2 SMNVEV (reference sequence). The CDR3 spans 13 residues. The CDR3 bases are TGTGCCAGCAGTTTGGGGGGTAACTATGGCTACACCTTC. It encodes CASSLGGNYGYTF.

The chain carries TRBV5-8 and TRBJ2-7, with D possibly TRBD1 on 6 matching bases. Germline-derived CDR1 and CDR2 are SGHTS and YDEGEE. V dropped 5 bases and J dropped 6 bases, with 12 bases sitting between them. The CDR3 extends over 12 amino acids. CDR3 DNA: TGTGCCAGCAGTAACAGGGATTTCGAGCAGTACTTC. It translates to CASSNRDFEQYF. The whole variable domain, remainder taken from reference TRBV5-8 and TRBJ2-7, is EAGVTQSPTHLIKTRGQQATLRCSPISGHTSVYWYQQALGLGLQFLLWYDEGEERNRGNFPPRFSGRQFPNYSSELNVNALELEDSALYLCASSNRDFEQYFGPGTRLTVT.

The chain has TRBV27 and TRBJ1-2; 7 nucleotides agree with TRBD1. V was clipped by 5 bases and J by 3 bases; unmatched bases: 15. Germline V gene lookup returns CDR1 MNHEY and CDR2 SMNVEV (reference sequence). The CDR3 contains 17 residues. The CDR3 DNA sequence: TGTGCCAGCAGTCCGCTGACAGGGAAAGTTGAGGACTATGGCTACACCTTC. It encodes CASSPLTGKVEDYGYTF.

The gene calls are TRBV5-6 and TRBJ2-1; 7 bases map to TRBD2. CDR1 is SGHDT, CDR2 YYEEEE, per germline. The V and J ends lost 0 bases and 2 bases, in that order; junction bases with no gene match: 2. The CDR3 covers 15 residues. The CDR3 DNA reads as TGTGCCAGCAGCTTGGGTGGGAGGGCCTACAATGAGCAGTTCTTC. This encodes CASSLGGRAYNEQFF.